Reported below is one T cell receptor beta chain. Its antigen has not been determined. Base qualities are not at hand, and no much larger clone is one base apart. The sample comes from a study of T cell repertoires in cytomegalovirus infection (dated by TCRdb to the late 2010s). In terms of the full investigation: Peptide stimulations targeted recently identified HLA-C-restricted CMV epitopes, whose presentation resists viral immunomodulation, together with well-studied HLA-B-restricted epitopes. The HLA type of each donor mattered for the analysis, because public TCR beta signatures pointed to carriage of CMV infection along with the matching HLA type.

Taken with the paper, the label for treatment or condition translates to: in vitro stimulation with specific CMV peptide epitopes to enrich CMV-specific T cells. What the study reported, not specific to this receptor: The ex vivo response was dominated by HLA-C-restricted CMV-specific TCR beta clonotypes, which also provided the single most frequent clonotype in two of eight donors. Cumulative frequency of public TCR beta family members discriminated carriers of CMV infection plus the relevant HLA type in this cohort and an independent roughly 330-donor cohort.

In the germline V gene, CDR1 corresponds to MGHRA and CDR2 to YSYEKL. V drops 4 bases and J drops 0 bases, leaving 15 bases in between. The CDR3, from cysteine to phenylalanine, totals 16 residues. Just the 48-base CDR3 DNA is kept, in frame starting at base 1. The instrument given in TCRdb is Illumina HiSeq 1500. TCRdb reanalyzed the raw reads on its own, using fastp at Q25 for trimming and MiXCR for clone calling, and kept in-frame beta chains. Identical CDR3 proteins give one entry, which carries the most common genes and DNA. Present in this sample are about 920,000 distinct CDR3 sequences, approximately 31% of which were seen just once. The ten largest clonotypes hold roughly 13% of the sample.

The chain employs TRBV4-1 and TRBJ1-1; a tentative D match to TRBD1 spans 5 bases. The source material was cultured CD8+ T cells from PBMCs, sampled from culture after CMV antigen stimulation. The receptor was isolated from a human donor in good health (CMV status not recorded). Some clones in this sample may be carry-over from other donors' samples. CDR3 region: CASSLRGAGLNTEAFF. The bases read TGCGCCAGCAGCCTTCGAGGGGCAGGTCTGAACACTGAAGCTTTCTTT.